Below are 2 T cell receptor beta chains sequenced from a single sample in a study of T cells in Graves' hyperthyroidism and ophthalmopathy. It was RNA transcripts that yielded the amplified TCR beta CDR3 regions. The HTBI primer set was used in a first-round RT-PCR of the TCR CDR3. Each CDR3 protein gets one entry after TCRdb re-called the multiplex PCR reads with MiXCR. The sample includes about 400,000 distinct CDR3 sequences, around 15% of them seen just once. Source material: blood. Source of these receptors: a woman in her sixties or seventies with Graves' ophthalmopathy.

This clonotype occurred many times. The chain has TRBV7-2 and TRBJ2-7; tentatively, D is TRBD1 (6 bases). Germline CDR1 and CDR2: SGHTA and FQGNSA. V lost 2 bases and J 5 bases, leaving 13 bases between the germline ends. The CDR3 covers 14 residues. CDR3 nucleotides: TGTGCCAGCAGCTTAAGCTGGGGGCGGGACGAGCAGTACTTC. Residues: CASSLSWGRDEQYF.

This clonotype was seen many times. V gene TRBV28 combines with J gene TRBJ2-1, with TRBD2 identical over 14 bases. CDR1 and CDR2 from the germline V gene are MDHEN and SYDVKM. The CDR3 sequence is 16 residues long. V was clipped by 6 bases and J by 5 bases; unmatched bases: 6. Written as DNA, the CDR3 is TGTGCCAGCAGGGAGAGACTAGCGGGAGGGGACAATGAGCAGTTCTTC. Amino acids: CASRERLAGGDNEQFF. The full variable domain, its missing parts supplied by reference TRBV28 and TRBJ2-1, is DVKVTQSSRYLVKRTGEKVFLECVQDMDHENMFWYRQDPGLGLRLIYFSYDVKMKEKGDIPEGYSVSREKKERFSLILESASTNQTSMYLCASRERLAGGDNEQFFGPGTRLTVL.